The clone carrying this TCR beta chain has just a few counts. TCRdb independently ran MiXCR on the 5' RACE reads; one entry per CDR3 protein. The sample has about 64,000 distinct CDR3 sequences, 15% to 20% seen once. The data were obtained in a study of HIV-infected patients and healthy controls. Deletions cut 0 bases from V and 14 bases from J, with 16 bases between. Germline V lookup: CDR1 SGHTA, CDR2 FQGNSA. The length of the CDR3 is 14 residues. The sequenced sample consisted of CD4+ T cells from blood. V is TRBV7-2 and J is TRBJ2-2, with D unclear. The clonotype comes from a human donor in good health. In DNA, the CDR3 is TGTGCCAGCAGCTTAGCCCCGTTTGGCACCGGACTGTTTTTT. It is translated as CASSLAPFGTGLFF.